A selection of T cell receptor beta chains follows, all from one sample in a study of blood T cell repertoires in COVID-19. Sequencing used immunoSEQ multiplex PCR; TCRdb keeps in-frame clones, though not all of them. This table has 130,000 or so clones, around 84% appearing once. Specimen: peripheral blood. The receptors were gathered from a woman older than 75 with acute or convalescent COVID-19. The CDR3 runs from the conserved cysteine through the conserved F or W.

>TRBJ2-5|TRBV11-2
CASSLNGASGYTETQYF
>TRBJ2-2|TRBV9
CASSAEGLASTGELFF
>TRBJ2-1|TRBV19
CASSIDGTGTWTSFSSYNEQFF
>TRBJ1-1|TRBV18
CASSRSGGNTEAFF
>TRBJ1-3|TRBV7-9
CASSLGGTGTGNTIYF
>TRBJ1-1|TRBV18
CASSPETGSPNTEAFF
>TRBJ2-2|TRBV9
CASSDRDRGARELFF
>TRBJ2-1|TRBV6-1
CASSERGDRIKGNEQFF
>TRBJ1-2|TRBV11-3
CASSLAGTGDFYGYTF
>TRBJ1-3|TRBV7-9
CASKGNADRGDGNTIYF